Each of the 9 T cell receptor beta chains below was sequenced from the same sample in a study of blood T cell repertoires in COVID-19. Clones were sequenced by immunoSEQ multiplex PCR, and TCRdb holds only the in-frame ones, with some missing. The sample includes a few hundred thousand clones, around 84% seen only once; the top ten take roughly 1.2%. Sequenced: peripheral blood. These TCRs come from a human donor with acute or convalescent COVID-19. The donor label of this sample is uncertain.

The chain carries TRBV11-3 and TRBJ2-7, with unresolved D. Trimming removed 0 bases from V and 9 bases from J, with 9 bases in between. In germline, CDR1 is SGHNT, CDR2 YENEEA. This CDR3 contains 12 residues. For the CDR3, the DNA is TGTGCCAGCAGCTTAGATGAAACGGTGCAGTACTTC. Translation gives CASSLDETVQYF.

The gene calls are TRBV27 and TRBJ1-1; the match to TRBD1 covers 9 bases. V lost 4 bases and J lost 5; bases outside the gene matches: 8. The germline V gene encodes CDR1 MNHEY and CDR2 SMNVEV (reference sequence). CDR3 length: 15 amino acids. The chain's CDR3 is CASSSLGTGRTEAFF. CDR3 sequence (DNA): TGTGCCAGCAGTTCATTAGGGACAGGGAGGACTGAAGCTTTCTTT.

The CDR3 sequence: CASSSLRQGRTSGAFF. In nucleotides, the CDR3 is TGTGCCAGCAGCTCCTTACGACAGGGCCGGACCTCTGGAGCTTTCTTT. The gene calls are TRBV11-2 and TRBJ1-1, with 7 bases aligning to TRBD1. The CDR3 has 16 amino acids. The trim removed 4 bases at V and 10 bases at J, leaving 18 bases unmatched. CDR1 and CDR2 (germline): SGHAT, FQNNGV.

This clone came up a few times. The chain is built from TRBV6-5 and TRBJ1-6; 8 bases map to TRBD1. J lost 4 bases, V lost 0 bases, and 2 bases had no gene match. Germline loops: CDR1 MNHEY, CDR2 SVGAGI. CDR3 length: 16 amino acids. The CDR3 reads CASSYSRTGYNSPLHF. DNA of the CDR3: TGTGCCAGCAGTTACTCGAGGACAGGGTATAATTCACCCCTCCACTTT.

The rearrangement links TRBV5-6 to TRBJ1-5; D perhaps matches TRBD1 (6 bases). This CDR3 comprises 16 residues. V gave up 2 bases and J gave up 3 bases, with 15 bases separating them. CDR1 SGHDT and CDR2 YYEEEE come from the germline V gene. The CDR3 spells CASSLAAGTPNQPQHF. CDR3 nucleotides: TGTGCCAGCAGCTTAGCAGCCGGGACACCCAATCAGCCCCAGCATTTT. Based on the CDR3 plus reference TRBV5-6 and TRBJ1-5, the full variable domain is DAGVTQSPTHLIKTRGQQVTLRCSPKSGHDTVSWYQQALGQGPQFIFQYYEEEERQRGNFPDRFSGHQFPNYSSELNVNALLLGDSALYLCASSLAAGTPNQPQHFGDGTRLSIL.

The genes are TRBV7-2 and TRBJ1-5; unclear D gene. The V end lost 5 bases, the J end lost 3 bases, and 11 bases lay between the germline ends. The CDR3 consists of 14 residues. Germline V gene lookup returns CDR1 SGHTA and CDR2 FQGNSA. DNA for the CDR3: TGTGCCAGCAGCATCCGGGTTTTCAATCAGCCCCAGCATTTT. This codes for CASSIRVFNQPQHF.

This chain uses TRBV6-5 with TRBJ1-2; the D is unclear. Germline V CDR1 and CDR2: MNHEY, SVGAGI. V was shortened by 8 bases and J by 4 bases, with 11 bases between the two germline ends. The CDR3 sequence is 12 residues long. The CDR3 is CASYTAGYGYTF. The CDR3 DNA is TGTGCCAGCTACACCGCGGGCTATGGCTACACCTTC.

The V and J genes are TRBV29-1 and TRBJ1-2, with 8 bases that match TRBD1. The CDR3 length is 13 residues. V shed 0 bases, J shed 7 bases, and the junction held 4 bases outside the gene matches. Germline CDR1 is SQVTM and CDR2 is ANQGSEA. The CDR3 sequence: CSVEDRTGFGYTF. CDR3 DNA: TGCAGCGTTGAAGACCGGACAGGGTTTGGCTACACCTTC.

Only a few counts were recorded for this clone. V usage is TRBV12-3 or TRBV12-4 and J usage is TRBJ1-1; D is ambiguous. The CDR3 runs 13 residues. Trimming pared 5 bases from V and 10 bases from J, leaving 17 bases between. CDR3 region: CASSRLMTAVAFF. The CDR3 DNA follows: TGTGCCAGCAGTCGACTAATGACGGCAGTAGCTTTCTTT.